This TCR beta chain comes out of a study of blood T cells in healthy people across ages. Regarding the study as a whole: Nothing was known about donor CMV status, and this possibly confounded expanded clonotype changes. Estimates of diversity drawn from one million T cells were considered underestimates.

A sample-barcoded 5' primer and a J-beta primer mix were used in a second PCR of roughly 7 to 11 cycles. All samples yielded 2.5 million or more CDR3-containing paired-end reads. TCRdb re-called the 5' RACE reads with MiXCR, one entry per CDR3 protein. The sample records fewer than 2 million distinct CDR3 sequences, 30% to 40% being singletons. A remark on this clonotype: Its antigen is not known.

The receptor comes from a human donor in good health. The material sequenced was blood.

The CDR3 bases are TGTGCCATCAGTGAGTGGGTCGGCGAGCAGTACTTC. Translated: CAISEWVGEQYF. The V call is TRBV10-3, the J call TRBJ2-7; D remains unclear. Trimming removed 1 base at V and 6 bases at J, with 7 bases between. This CDR3 spans 12 amino acids. Germline lookup yields CDR1 ENHRY and CDR2 SYGVKD.